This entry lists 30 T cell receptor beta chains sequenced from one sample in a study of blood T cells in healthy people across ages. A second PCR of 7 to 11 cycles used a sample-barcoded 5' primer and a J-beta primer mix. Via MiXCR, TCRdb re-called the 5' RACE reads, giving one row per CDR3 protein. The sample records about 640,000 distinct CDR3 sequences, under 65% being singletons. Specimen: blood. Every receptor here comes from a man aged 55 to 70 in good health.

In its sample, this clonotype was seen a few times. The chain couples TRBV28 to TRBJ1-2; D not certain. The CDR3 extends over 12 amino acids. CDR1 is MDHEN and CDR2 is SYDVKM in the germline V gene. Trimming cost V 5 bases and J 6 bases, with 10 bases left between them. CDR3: CASSPDWDGYTF. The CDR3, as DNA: TGTGCCAGCAGTCCTGATTGGGATGGCTACACCTTC.

The CDR3 DNA follows: TGTGCCAGCAGTTGGAGCGGGGGAACAGATACGCAGTATTTT. Translation gives CASSWSGGTDTQYF. The chain combines TRBV12-3 or TRBV12-4 with TRBJ2-3, with 8 bases lining up with TRBD2. V trimming: 4 bases; J trimming: 3 bases; junction bases outside the gene matches: 3. The CDR3 covers 14 residues.

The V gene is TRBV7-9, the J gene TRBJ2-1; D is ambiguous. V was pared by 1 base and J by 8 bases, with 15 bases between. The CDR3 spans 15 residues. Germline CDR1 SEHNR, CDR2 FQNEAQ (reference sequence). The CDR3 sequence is CASSLGWATGHEQFF. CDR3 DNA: TGTGCCAGCAGCTTAGGATGGGCTACCGGGCATGAGCAGTTCTTC.

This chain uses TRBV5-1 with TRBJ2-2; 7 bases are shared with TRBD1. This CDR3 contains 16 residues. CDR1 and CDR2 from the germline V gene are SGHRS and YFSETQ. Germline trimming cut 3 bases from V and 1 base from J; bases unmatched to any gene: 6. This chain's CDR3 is CASSSTGMGNTGELFF. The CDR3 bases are TGCGCCAGCAGCTCGACAGGGATGGGGAACACCGGGGAGCTGTTTTTT.

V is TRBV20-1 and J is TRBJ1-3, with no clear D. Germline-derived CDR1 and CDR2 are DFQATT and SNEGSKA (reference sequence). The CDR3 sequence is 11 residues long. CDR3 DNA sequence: TGCAGCCTACGAGATGGAAACACCATATATTTT. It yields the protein CSLRDGNTIYF.

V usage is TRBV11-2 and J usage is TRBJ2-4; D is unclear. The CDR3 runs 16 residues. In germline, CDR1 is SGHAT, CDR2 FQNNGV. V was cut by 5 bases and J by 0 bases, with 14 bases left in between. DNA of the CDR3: TGTGCCAGCAGCCCAGTGACCGTACTAGCCAAAAACATTCAGTACTTC. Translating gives CASSPVTVLAKNIQYF.

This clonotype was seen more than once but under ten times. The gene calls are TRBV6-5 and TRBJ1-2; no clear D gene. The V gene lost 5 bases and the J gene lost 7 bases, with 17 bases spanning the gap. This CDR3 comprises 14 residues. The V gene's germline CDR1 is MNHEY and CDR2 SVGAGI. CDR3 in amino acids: CASSKREVFGGYTF. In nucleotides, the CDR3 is TGTGCCAGCAGTAAGAGGGAAGTCTTCGGTGGCTACACCTTC.

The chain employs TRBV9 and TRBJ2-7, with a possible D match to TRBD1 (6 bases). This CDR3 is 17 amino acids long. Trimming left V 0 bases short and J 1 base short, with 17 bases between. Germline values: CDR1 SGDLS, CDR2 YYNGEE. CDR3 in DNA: TGTGCCAGCAGCGTAGCCGAAATGGGGGCAGGTTCCTACGAGCAGTACTTC. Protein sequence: CASSVAEMGAGSYEQYF.

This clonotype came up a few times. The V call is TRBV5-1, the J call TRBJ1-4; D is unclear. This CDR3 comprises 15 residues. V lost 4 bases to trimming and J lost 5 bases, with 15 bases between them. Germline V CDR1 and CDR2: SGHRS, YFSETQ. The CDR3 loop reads CASSPGGPPNEKLFF. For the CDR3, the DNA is TGCGCCAGCAGCCCCGGAGGGCCTCCGAATGAAAAACTGTTTTTT. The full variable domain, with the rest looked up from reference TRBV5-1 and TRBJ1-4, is KAGVTQTPRYLIKTRGQQVTLSCSPISGHRSVSWYQQTPGQGLQFLFEYFSETQRNKGNFPGRFSGRQFSNSRSEMNVSTLELGDSALYLCASSPGGPPNEKLFFGSGTQLSVL.

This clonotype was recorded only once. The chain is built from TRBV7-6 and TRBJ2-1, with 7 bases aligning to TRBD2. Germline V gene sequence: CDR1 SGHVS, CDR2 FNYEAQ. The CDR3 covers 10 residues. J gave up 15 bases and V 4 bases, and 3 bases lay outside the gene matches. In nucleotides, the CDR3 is TGTGCCAGCAGCTCCCGCGGGGGGTTCTTC. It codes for CASSSRGGFF.

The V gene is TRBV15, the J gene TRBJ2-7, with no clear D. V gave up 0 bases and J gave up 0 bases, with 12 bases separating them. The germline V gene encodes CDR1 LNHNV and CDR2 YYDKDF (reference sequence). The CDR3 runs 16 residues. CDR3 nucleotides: TGTGCCACCAGCAGAGATCGGCAGGTCAGCTCCTACGAGCAGTACTTC. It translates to CATSRDRQVSSYEQYF.

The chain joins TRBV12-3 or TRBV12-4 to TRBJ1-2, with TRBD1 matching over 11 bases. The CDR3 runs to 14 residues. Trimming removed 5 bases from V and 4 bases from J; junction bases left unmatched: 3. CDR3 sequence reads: CASSRTGGGYGYTF. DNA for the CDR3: TGTGCCAGCAGTCGGACAGGGGGCGGCTATGGCTACACCTTC.

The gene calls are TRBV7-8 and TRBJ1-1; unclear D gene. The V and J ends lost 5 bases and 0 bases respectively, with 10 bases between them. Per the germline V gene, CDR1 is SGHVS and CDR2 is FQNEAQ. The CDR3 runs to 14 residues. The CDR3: CASSPGAMNTEAFF. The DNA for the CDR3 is TGTGCCAGCAGCCCTGGAGCCATGAACACTGAAGCTTTCTTT.

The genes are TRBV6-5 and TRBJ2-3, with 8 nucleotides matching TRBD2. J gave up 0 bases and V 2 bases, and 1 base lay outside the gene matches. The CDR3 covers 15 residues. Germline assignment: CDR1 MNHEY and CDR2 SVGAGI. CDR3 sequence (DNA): TGTGCCAGCAGTTACGGGACTAGAAGCACAGATACGCAGTATTTT. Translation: CASSYGTRSTDTQYF.

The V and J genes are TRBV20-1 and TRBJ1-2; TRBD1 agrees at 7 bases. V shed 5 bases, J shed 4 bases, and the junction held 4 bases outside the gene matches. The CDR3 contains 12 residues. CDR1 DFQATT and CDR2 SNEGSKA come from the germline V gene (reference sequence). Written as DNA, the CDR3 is TGCAGTGCTGGGACAGACCGCTATGGCTACACCTTC. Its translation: CSAGTDRYGYTF.

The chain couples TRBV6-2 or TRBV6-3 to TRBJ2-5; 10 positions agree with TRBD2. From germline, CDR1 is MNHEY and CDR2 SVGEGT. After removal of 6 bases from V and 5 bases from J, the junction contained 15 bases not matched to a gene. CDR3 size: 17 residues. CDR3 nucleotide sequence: TGTGCCAGCAGCCTGGGGCTAGCGGGGGAAGTCCAGGAGACCCAGTACTTC. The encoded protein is CASSLGLAGEVQETQYF.

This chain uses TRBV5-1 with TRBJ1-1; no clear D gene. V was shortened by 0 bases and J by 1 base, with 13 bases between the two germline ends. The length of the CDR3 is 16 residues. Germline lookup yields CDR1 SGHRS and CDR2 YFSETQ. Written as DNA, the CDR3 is TGCGCCAGCAGCTTGGGGGGAGGGTCTCAGAACACTGAAGCTTTCTTT. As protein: CASSLGGGSQNTEAFF.

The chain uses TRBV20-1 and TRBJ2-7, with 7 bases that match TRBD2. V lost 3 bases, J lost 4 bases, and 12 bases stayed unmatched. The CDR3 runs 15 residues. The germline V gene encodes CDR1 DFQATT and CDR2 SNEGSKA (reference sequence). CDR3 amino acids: CSARYPREGGYEQYF. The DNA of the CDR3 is TGCAGTGCTAGGTACCCCAGGGAGGGTGGGTACGAGCAGTACTTC.

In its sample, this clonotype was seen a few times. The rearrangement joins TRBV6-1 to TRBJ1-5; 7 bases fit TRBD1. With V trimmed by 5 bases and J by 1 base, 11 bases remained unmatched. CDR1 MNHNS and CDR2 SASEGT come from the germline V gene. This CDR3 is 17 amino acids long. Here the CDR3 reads CASSPTPTGTSNQPQHF. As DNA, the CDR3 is TGTGCCAGCAGTCCGACTCCGACAGGGACGAGCAATCAGCCCCAGCATTTT.

CDR3 residues: CASSPLPAGGDTDTQYF. The CDR3 coding sequence is TGTGCCAGCTCACCACTCCCAGCGGGGGGGGACACAGATACGCAGTATTTT. The chain uses TRBV18 and TRBJ2-3; 10 bases line up with TRBD2. Germline loops: CDR1 KGHSH, CDR2 LQKENI. Unmatched junction bases numbered 6, after V lost 1 base and J lost 2 bases. The CDR3 is made up of 17 amino acids. Drawing the rest from reference TRBV18 and TRBJ2-3, the complete variable domain is NAGVMQNPRHLVRRRGQEARLRCSPMKGHSHVYWYRQLPEEGLKFMVYLQKENIIDESGMPKERFSAEFPKEGPSILRIQQVVRGDSAAYFCASSPLPAGGDTDTQYFGPGTRLTVL.

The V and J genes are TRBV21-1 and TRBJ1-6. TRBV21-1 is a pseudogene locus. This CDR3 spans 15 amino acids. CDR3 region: CASSKWWQDFSPLHF. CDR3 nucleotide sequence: TGTGCCAGCAGCAAATGGTGGCAGGATTTCTCACCCCTCCACTTT.

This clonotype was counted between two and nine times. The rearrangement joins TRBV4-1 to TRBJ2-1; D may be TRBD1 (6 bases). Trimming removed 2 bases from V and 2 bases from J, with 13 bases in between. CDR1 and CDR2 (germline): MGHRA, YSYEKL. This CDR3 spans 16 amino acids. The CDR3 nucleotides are TGCGCCAGCAGCCAACCACAGGGAAACCCCTACAATGAGCAGTTCTTC. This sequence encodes CASSQPQGNPYNEQFF.

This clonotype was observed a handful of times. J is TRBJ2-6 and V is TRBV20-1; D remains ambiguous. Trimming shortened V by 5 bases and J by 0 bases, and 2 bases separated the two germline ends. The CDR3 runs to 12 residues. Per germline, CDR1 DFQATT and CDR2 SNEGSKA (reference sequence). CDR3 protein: CSAGSGANVLTF. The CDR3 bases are TGCAGTGCTGGCTCTGGGGCCAACGTCCTGACTTTC.

The CDR3 reads CASSGTAKSSYNSPLHF. The CDR3 DNA is TGTGCCAGCAGCGGGACAGCTAAAAGCTCCTATAATTCACCCCTCCACTTT. The V and J genes are TRBV2 and TRBJ1-6, with TRBD1 identical over 7 bases. The V gene's germline CDR1 is SNHLY and CDR2 FYNNEI. The V segment lost 6 bases and the J segment 0 bases; nucleotides outside the gene matches: 8. The CDR3 has 17 amino acids.

CDR3 sequence (DNA): TGTGCCAGTAGCGCCCTCCCGGGACAGGGGGTCAAAAACATTCAGTACTTC. As protein: CASSALPGQGVKNIQYF. The rearrangement joins TRBV19 to TRBJ2-4, with TRBD1 matching 11 bases. CDR1 and CDR2 from the germline V gene are LNHDA and SQIVND (reference sequence). The CDR3 is 17 amino acids. After removal of 6 bases from V and 3 bases from J, the junction contained 10 bases not matched to a gene.

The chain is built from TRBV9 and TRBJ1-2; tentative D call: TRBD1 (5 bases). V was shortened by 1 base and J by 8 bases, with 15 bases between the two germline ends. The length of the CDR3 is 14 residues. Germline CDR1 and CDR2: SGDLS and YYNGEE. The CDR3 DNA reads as TGTGCCAGCAGCGTACGCGCTGAAGGGGACGGCTACACCTTC. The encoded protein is CASSVRAEGDGYTF.

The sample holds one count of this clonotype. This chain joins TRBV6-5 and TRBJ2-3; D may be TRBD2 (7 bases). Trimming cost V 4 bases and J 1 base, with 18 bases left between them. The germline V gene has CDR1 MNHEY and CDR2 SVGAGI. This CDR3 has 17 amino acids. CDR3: CASSWTLGGAGTDTQYF. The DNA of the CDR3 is TGTGCCAGCAGTTGGACCCTTGGGGGGGCGGGCACAGATACGCAGTATTTT.

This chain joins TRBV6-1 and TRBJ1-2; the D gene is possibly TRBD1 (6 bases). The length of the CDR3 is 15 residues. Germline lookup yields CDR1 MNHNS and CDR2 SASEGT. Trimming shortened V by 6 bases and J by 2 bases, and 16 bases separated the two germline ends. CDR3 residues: CASSQRTATNYGYTF. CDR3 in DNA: TGTGCCAGCAGCCAAAGGACAGCTACCAACTATGGCTACACCTTC.

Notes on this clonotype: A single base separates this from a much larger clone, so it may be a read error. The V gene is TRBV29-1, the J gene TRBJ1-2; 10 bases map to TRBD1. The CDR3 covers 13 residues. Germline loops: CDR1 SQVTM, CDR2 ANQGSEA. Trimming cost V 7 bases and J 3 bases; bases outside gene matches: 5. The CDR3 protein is CSAGQGVDYGYTF. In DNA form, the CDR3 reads TGCAGCGCTGGACAGGGGGTCGACTATGGCTACACCTTC. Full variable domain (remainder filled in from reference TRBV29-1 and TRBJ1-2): SAVISQKPSRDICQRGTSLTIQCQVDSQVTMMFWYRQQPGQSLTLIATANQGSEATYESGFVIDKFPISRPNLTFSTLTVSNMSPEDSSIYLCSAGQGVDYGYTFGSGTRLTVV.

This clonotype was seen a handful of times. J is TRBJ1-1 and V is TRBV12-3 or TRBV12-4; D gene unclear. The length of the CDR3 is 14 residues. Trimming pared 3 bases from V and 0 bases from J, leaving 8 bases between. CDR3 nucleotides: TGTGCCAGCAGTTTGGGGTCCATGAACACTGAAGCTTTCTTT. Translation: CASSLGSMNTEAFF.